Listed below are T cell receptor beta chains from one sample, sequenced in a study of graft-versus-host responses after intestinal transplantation. Using immunoSEQ multiplex PCR, the repertoire was profiled, and TCRdb retains in-frame clones only, with some absent. The sample contains approximately 12,000 clones, roughly 93% of which appear only once. The sequencing here drew on PBMCs, taken around 110 days after intestinal transplant. The origin of the receptors is a human patient who received an intestinal transplant, so some T cells may come from the graft donor. Each CDR3 is given with its conserved first and last residue. A D gene is named only where the DNA matches it firmly. Size is omitted from some rows. Given values are once, few, many or a class for expanded clones.

abundance,j_gene,d_gene,v_gene,len,CDR3aa
NA,TRBJ2-7,NA,TRBV18,13,CASSPDSSYEQYF
NA,TRBJ1-5,NA,TRBV27,13,CASGWATYQPQHF
NA,TRBJ2-7,NA,TRBV5-1,13,CASRLVGTYEQYF
NA,TRBJ1-1,NA,TRBV9,15,CASSVDGGMGTEAFF
NA,TRBJ2-3,TRBD2,TRBV27,13,CASQREGVDTQYF
NA,TRBJ1-4,NA,TRBV9,16,CASSVGGRGTGEKLFF
NA,TRBJ2-7,NA,TRBV6-5,14,CASSRTVPSYEQYF
once,TRBJ2-1,TRBD1,TRBV15,15,CATSRGTGLYNEQFF
NA,TRBJ2-5,NA,TRBV4-1,15,CASSPSLGAGETQYF
NA,TRBJ2-1,NA,TRBV28,15,CASSFRAKSYNEQFF
NA,TRBJ2-1,NA,TRBV6-6,12,CASSSLAHEQFF
NA,TRBJ1-2,TRBD1,TRBV5-1,17,CASSPLQGATPWGGYTF
NA,TRBJ2-1,TRBD2,TRBV6-1,14,CSTTPSGIYNEQFF